This TCR beta chain was documented in a study of blood T cell repertoires in COVID-19. Background on the study: Both acute and convalescent COVID-19 samples were obtained from the United States, Italy and Spain. PBMCs, B-cell-depleted T cells, or T cells provided the cDNA or gDNA that made up the material.

The V and J ends lost 4 bases and 6 bases respectively, with 16 bases between them. The CDR3 sequence is 14 residues long. The germline CDR1 and CDR2 sequences are SNHLY and FYNNEI. Generated by immunoSEQ multiplex PCR, the TCRdb table keeps only in-frame clones and is missing some. The data contain roughly 250,000 clones, 65% to 85% of them seen just once; the ten biggest clones take up around 4%. Sequenced input: peripheral blood. The genes are TRBV2 and TRBJ2-7; maybe TRBD1 (6 bases). The clonotype comes from a man aged 50-60 years with active or convalescent COVID-19. For the CDR3, the DNA is TGTGCCAGCAGTGGGGGCCAGGGGAATGGCGAGCAGTACTTC. This codes for CASSGGQGNGEQYF.